These 14 T cell receptor beta chains share one sample of origin, sequenced in a study of shared clonotypes between healthy human individuals. Method: immunoSEQ multiplex PCR; TCRdb's copy keeps in-frame clones and lacks some. Here the sample spans 1.5 million to 1.9 million clones, approximately 98% being singletons. The material sequenced was naive CD4+ T cells sorted from blood. Subset here: CD45RA+ positively selected. All receptors come from a man aged 25 to 40 in good health.

The chain couples TRBV7-9 to TRBJ2-4, with TRBD2 matching 13 bases. The J segment lost 8 bases and the V segment lost 1 base, leaving 8 bases of the junction unmatched. The CDR3 has 17 amino acids. Per germline, CDR1 SEHNR and CDR2 FQNEAQ (reference sequence). This chain's CDR3 is CASSLGGLAGVGDIQYF. CDR3 nucleotide sequence: TGTGCCAGCAGCTTAGGTGGACTAGCGGGAGTCGGGGACATTCAGTACTTC.

The chain is built from TRBV7-3 and TRBJ2-2; no reliable D call. V was trimmed by 6 bases and J by 6 bases, leaving 8 bases between them. The CDR3 runs 12 residues. Germline assignment: CDR1 SGHTA and CDR2 FQGTGA. This CDR3 reads CASSLVPGELFF. CDR3 nucleotides: TGTGCCAGCAGTCTGGTTCCCGGGGAGCTGTTTTTT.

This clone was seen once. The chain links TRBV2 to TRBJ2-3, with 9 bases aligning to TRBD2. The CDR3 is 15 residues long. The germline CDR1 and CDR2 sequences are SNHLY and FYNNEI. V lost 8 bases, J lost 6 bases, and 12 bases stayed unmatched. CDR3 DNA: TGTGCCAGCGGTGGAAGGACTAGCGCATTTGATACGCAGTATTTT. This encodes CASGGRTSAFDTQYF.

As to this clone: Other DNA sequences in the same sample also yield this CDR3. This chain uses TRBV29-1 with TRBJ1-2; D may be TRBD1 (6 bases). V was cut by 4 bases and J by 2 bases, with 8 bases left in between. The CDR3 spans 12 residues. CDR1 is SQVTM and CDR2 is ANQGSEA in the germline V gene. Here the CDR3 DNA reads TGCAGCGTTGGGACAGTAAACTATGGCTACACCTTC. Residues: CSVGTVNYGYTF.

The chain couples TRBV6-5 to TRBJ2-5, with a weak D call TRBD1 (5 bases). Trimming stripped 5 bases from V and 5 bases from J, with 6 bases between. The CDR3 extends over 11 amino acids. The germline V gene has CDR1 MNHEY and CDR2 SVGAGI. The CDR3 DNA follows: TGTGCCAGCAGTGCAGGGGAGACCCAGTACTTC. Translation: CASSAGETQYF.

This sequence joins TRBV7-8 and TRBJ2-7; 9 bases agree with TRBD2. The CDR3 extends over 17 amino acids. The J segment lost 0 bases and the V segment lost 5 bases, leaving 11 bases of the junction unmatched. CDR1 and CDR2 (germline): SGHVS, FQNEAQ. The DNA of the CDR3 is TGTGCCAGCAGCAGCATTTGGCTAGCGGGGAACTCCTACGAGCAGTACTTC. This encodes CASSSIWLAGNSYEQYF.

The V gene is TRBV28, the J gene TRBJ2-7; possibly TRBD1 for D (6 bases). Trimming pared 6 bases from V and 7 bases from J, leaving 16 bases between. This CDR3 contains 13 residues. Germline values: CDR1 MDHEN, CDR2 SYDVKM. CDR3 residues: CASRQTGSGEQYF. Written as DNA, the CDR3 is TGTGCCAGCAGACAAACAGGGAGTGGTGAGCAGTACTTC.

Notes on this clone: Other nucleotide sequences from this sample produce the same CDR3. J is TRBJ1-5 and V is TRBV5-6, with unresolved D. The V end was cut by 7 bases, the J end by 0 bases, with 11 bases between. Germline CDR1 reads SGHDT; CDR2 reads YYEEEE. The CDR3 covers 14 residues. Here the CDR3 DNA reads TGTGCCAGCTCGCGTGGGGATAGCAATCAGCCCCAGCATTTT. This encodes CASSRGDSNQPQHF.

The chain carries TRBV6-5 and TRBJ2-5, with 14 bases identical to TRBD2. The CDR3 has 16 amino acids. V was clipped by 4 bases and J by 9 bases; unmatched bases: 10. The germline V gene has CDR1 MNHEY and CDR2 SVGAGI. Written as DNA, the CDR3 is TGTGCCAGCAGTTCCCTGACTAGCGGGAGGGCTCGGGCCCAGTACTTC. Encoded protein: CASSSLTSGRARAQYF.

The J gene is TRBJ2-3, the V gene TRBV7-2; 7 bases fit TRBD1. The CDR3 is 13 residues long. CDR1 and CDR2 from the germline V gene are SGHTA and FQGNSA. The ends lost 4 bases at V and 4 bases at J; junction bases unmatched: 2. The CDR3 region is CASSSQGADTQYF. CDR3 sequence (DNA): TGTGCCAGCAGCTCTCAGGGGGCAGATACGCAGTATTTT.

The J gene is TRBJ2-6, the V gene TRBV19, with D hard to call. The germline V and J ends were trimmed by 2 bases and 0 bases, with 23 bases remaining between them. The length of the CDR3 is 21 residues. Germline V lookup: CDR1 LNHDA, CDR2 SQIVND (reference sequence). CDR3 coding DNA: TGTGCCAGTAGTATAACACTCTTGGGTGGGCGGAAGAGCTCTGGGGCCAACGTCCTGACTTTC. This translates into CASSITLLGGRKSSGANVLTF. Supplemented by reference TRBV19 and TRBJ2-6, the full variable domain reads DGGITQSPKYLFRKEGQNVTLSCEQNLNHDAMYWYRQDPGQGLRLIYYSQIVNDFQKGDIAEGYSVSREKKESFPLTVTSAQKNPTAFYLCASSITLLGGRKSSGANVLTFGAGSRLTVL.

V is TRBV6-1 and J is TRBJ1-3, with D hard to call. Germline CDR1 reads MNHNS; CDR2 reads SASEGT. Trimming removed 6 bases at V and 0 bases at J, with 12 bases between. This CDR3 region has 15 residues. CDR3 amino acids: CASSPGRSSGNTIYF. DNA for the CDR3: TGTGCCAGCAGCCCCGGACGGAGCTCTGGAAACACCATATATTTT.

This clone showed up just once. V and J are TRBV5-4 and TRBJ2-7; 7 bases map to TRBD1. With V trimmed by 4 bases and J by 4 bases, 8 bases remained unmatched. Germline assignment: CDR1 SGHNT and CDR2 YYREEE (reference sequence). The CDR3 sequence is 14 residues long. The CDR3 DNA reads TGTGCCAGCAGCCCCAGACAGGGCCGGTACGAGCAGTACTTC. Residues: CASSPRQGRYEQYF.

CDR3 bases: TGCGCCAGCACAAGACAGGGACTCTCTGGAAACACCATATATTTT. This translates into CASTRQGLSGNTIYF. This chain joins TRBV10-2 and TRBJ1-3; 7 bases fit TRBD1. V gave up 7 bases and J gave up 0 bases; unmatched junction bases: 6. CDR1 is WSHSY, CDR2 SAAADI, per germline. This CDR3 has 15 residues.